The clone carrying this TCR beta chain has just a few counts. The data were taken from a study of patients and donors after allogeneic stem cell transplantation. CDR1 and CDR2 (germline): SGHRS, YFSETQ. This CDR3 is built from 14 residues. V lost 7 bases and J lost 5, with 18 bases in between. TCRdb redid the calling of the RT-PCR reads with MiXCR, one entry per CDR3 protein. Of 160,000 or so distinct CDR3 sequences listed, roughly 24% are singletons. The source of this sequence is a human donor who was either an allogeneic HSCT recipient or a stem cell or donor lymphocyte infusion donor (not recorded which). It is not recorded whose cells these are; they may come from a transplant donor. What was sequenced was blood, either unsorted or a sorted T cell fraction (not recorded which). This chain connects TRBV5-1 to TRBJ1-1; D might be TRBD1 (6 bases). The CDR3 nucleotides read TGCGCCAGCTACTCAAGGGAGGGGGTGACTGAAGCTTTCTTT. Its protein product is CASYSREGVTEAFF.